This T cell receptor (beta chain) was retrieved from a study of blood T cell repertoires in COVID-19. Overall study: Nucleic acid was either cDNA or gDNA, and it came from T cells, B-cell-depleted T cells, or PBMCs.

The protocol was immunoSEQ multiplex PCR, while the TCRdb copy is restricted to in-frame clones and leaves out a portion. Of just over 35,000 clones listed, over 75% are singletons. This clone has a single count. The TCR comes from a human donor in a cohort sampled during active COVID-19. The source material was peripheral blood.

CDR3: CASSGPRGKNTGELFF. CDR3 coding DNA: TGCGCCAGCAGTGGCCCCAGGGGGAAAAACACCGGGGAGCTGTTTTTT. V and J are TRBV10-1 and TRBJ2-2; TRBD1 matches at 7 bases. With 4 bases clipped from V and 2 bases from J, the junction kept 7 bases outside the gene matches. CDR1 is WNHNN, CDR2 SYGVQD, per germline (reference sequence). This CDR3 comprises 16 residues.